The 20 T cell receptor beta chains below all came from one sample that was sequenced in a study of blood T cell repertoires in COVID-19. TCRdb keeps only in-frame clones here, not all; method: immunoSEQ multiplex PCR. The sample includes some 270,000 clones, about nine tenths seen only once; the top ten take about 1.7%. Sequenced sample: peripheral blood. Receptors originate from a woman in her sixties who had recovered from COVID-19.

The chain couples TRBV11-3 to TRBJ2-2; 7 positions match TRBD2. Germline V gene sequence: CDR1 SGHNT, CDR2 YENEEA. V lost 5 bases to trimming and J lost 4 bases; unmatched junction nucleotides: 4. CDR3 length: 14 amino acids. The CDR3 here is CASSPQRGTGELFF. Here the CDR3 DNA reads TGTGCCAGCAGCCCCCAGCGGGGCACCGGGGAGCTGTTTTTT.

The V gene is TRBV18, the J gene TRBJ1-5, with 7 bases fitting TRBD1. The trim removed 6 bases at V and 6 bases at J, leaving 8 bases unmatched. The CDR3 is 14 amino acids. Germline loops: CDR1 KGHSH, CDR2 LQKENI. The CDR3 nucleotides read TGTGCCAGCTCGGAAACAGGGGTCGTTCAGCCCCAGCATTTT. The encoded protein is CASSETGVVQPQHF.

The chain is built from TRBV4-3 and TRBJ1-4, with TRBD1 matching over 8 bases. The ends lost 4 bases at V and 4 bases at J; junction bases unmatched: 5. The CDR3 covers 15 residues. Germline CDR1 LGHNA, CDR2 YSLEER. The CDR3 DNA sequence: TGCGCCAGCAGCCTCGGGACAGGTGGTAATGAAAAACTGTTTTTT. This translates into CASSLGTGGNEKLFF.

The chain couples TRBV5-1 to TRBJ1-5; the match to TRBD1 covers 8 bases. Germline V CDR1 and CDR2: SGHRS, YFSETQ. J gave up 7 bases and V 1 base, and 4 bases lay outside the gene matches. The CDR3 loop spans 14 amino acids. Written as DNA, the CDR3 is TGCGCCAGCAGCTTGACAGGGGGGCAGCAGCCCCAGCATTTT. It specifies CASSLTGGQQPQHF.

This clone has only a few counts. This rearrangement joins TRBV5-1 to TRBJ2-5, with 9 bases lining up with TRBD1. This CDR3 has 15 residues. V was pared by 4 bases and J by 4 bases, with 8 bases of the junction left unmatched. CDR1 is SGHRS, CDR2 YFSETQ, per germline. The CDR3 is CASSKPGQGLETQYF. The CDR3 DNA sequence: TGCGCCAGCAGCAAGCCGGGACAGGGATTAGAGACCCAGTACTTC.

The chain carries TRBV6-5 and TRBJ2-7; TRBD1 is a possible D gene (5 bases). Germline V gene lookup returns CDR1 MNHEY and CDR2 SVGAGI. This CDR3 contains 13 residues. Trimming took 6 bases from V and 4 from J, leaving 13 bases between them. CDR3 sequence: CASSPPGHYEQYF. CDR3 bases: TGTGCCAGCAGCCCCCCCGGACATTACGAGCAGTACTTC.

This clone has a single count. The rearrangement joins TRBV27 to TRBJ2-3; a possible D gene is TRBD2 (7 bases). The CDR3 spans 16 residues. V shed 7 bases and J shed 0 bases, with 17 bases lying between them. The germline V gene has CDR1 MNHEY and CDR2 SMNVEV (reference sequence). This CDR3 is CASNPYGGPSTDTQYF. Here the CDR3 DNA reads TGTGCCAGCAACCCCTACGGGGGGCCGAGCACAGATACGCAGTATTTT.

The V and J genes are TRBV3-1 (or the pseudogene TRBV3-2) and TRBJ1-1, with D tentatively TRBD1 (6 bases). The CDR3 covers 15 residues. Per germline, CDR1 LGHDT and CDR2 YNNKEL (reference sequence). Deletions cut 4 bases from V and 4 bases from J, with 16 bases between. The CDR3 nucleotides are TGTGCCAGCAGCCGAGGGGGACCCGGGACCACTGAAGCTTTCTTT. Translation: CASSRGGPGTTEAFF.

This clone was seen a single time. The chain joins TRBV7-8 to TRBJ1-5; the D gene is possibly TRBD1 (6 bases). In germline, CDR1 is SGHVS, CDR2 FQNEAQ. CDR3 length: 15 residues. V lost 5 bases, J lost 4 bases, and 15 bases lay in between. CDR3 region: CASSPRTDFNQPQHF. As DNA, the CDR3 is TGTGCCAGCAGCCCCCGGACAGACTTTAATCAGCCCCAGCATTTT.

The chain combines TRBV27 with TRBJ1-1; 8 bases align to TRBD1. J lost 6 bases, V lost 5 bases, and 11 bases had no gene match. From germline, CDR1 is MNHEY and CDR2 SMNVEV (reference sequence). This CDR3 is built from 15 residues. The CDR3 loop reads CASSLRQGSTAEAFF. CDR3 sequence (DNA): TGTGCCAGCAGTCTAAGACAGGGGTCGACGGCTGAAGCTTTCTTT.

This clone was detected a few times. V usage is TRBV28 and J usage is TRBJ1-6; D ambiguous. Trimming stripped 2 bases from V and 8 bases from J, with 13 bases between. Germline CDR1 is MDHEN and CDR2 is SYDVKM. The CDR3 is 15 residues long. The CDR3 here is CASSLPGGSHSPLHF. The CDR3 DNA reads TGTGCCAGCAGTTTACCAGGAGGGTCCCATTCACCCCTCCACTTT. Together with reference TRBV28 and TRBJ1-6, the CDR3 gives the full variable domain: DVKVTQSSRYLVKRTGEKVFLECVQDMDHENMFWYRQDPGLGLRLIYFSYDVKMKEKGDIPEGYSVSREKKERFSLILESASTNQTSMYLCASSLPGGSHSPLHFGNGTRLTVT.

A few counts support this clone. The chain employs TRBV7-9 and TRBJ2-3; 8 bases agree with TRBD2. The CDR3 loop spans 15 amino acids. Per germline, CDR1 SEHNR and CDR2 FQNEAQ (reference sequence). Trimming took 1 base from V and 1 from J; bases not matched to a gene: 1. CDR3 nucleotide sequence: TGTGCCAGCAGCTTAGTTAGCGGGGGCACAGATACGCAGTATTTT. The encoded protein is CASSLVSGGTDTQYF.

The count of this clone is one. The chain joins TRBV3-1 (or the pseudogene TRBV3-2) to TRBJ2-5, with D perhaps TRBD2 (7 bases). Germline V gene sequence: CDR1 LGHDT, CDR2 YNNKEL (reference sequence). The CDR3 sequence is 15 residues long. The V end was cut by 5 bases, the J end by 4 bases, with 17 bases between. The CDR3 loop reads CASSKNRVAGETQYF. In DNA, the CDR3 is TGTGCCAGCAGCAAAAACAGGGTAGCGGGAGAGACCCAGTACTTC.

With regard to this clone: Germline is not matched at one junction end, which may reflect a read error. V and J are TRBV6-5 and TRBJ1-1; D remains unclear. The V gene's germline CDR1 is MNHEY and CDR2 SVGAGI. The CDR3 runs 14 residues. The CDR3 region is CASIYELVNTEAFF. CDR3 coding DNA: TGTGCCAGCATTTACGAGCTAGTAAACACTGAAGCTTTCTTT.

The chain links TRBV7-3 to TRBJ2-3, with D possibly matching TRBD1 (6 bases). With 3 bases removed from V and 4 bases from J, the gap between germline ends came to 11 bases. CDR1 and CDR2 (germline): SGHTA, FQGTGA. This CDR3 has 14 residues. CDR3 in DNA: TGTGCCAGCAGCTTCCTACAGGGCTCAGATACGCAGTATTTT. Encoded protein: CASSFLQGSDTQYF.

The V and J genes are TRBV5-4 and TRBJ1-3, with D unclear. From germline, CDR1 is SGHNT and CDR2 YYREEE (reference sequence). Trimming removed 1 base at V and 4 bases at J, with 9 bases between. The CDR3 is 14 residues long. CDR3 amino acids: CASSLYGSGNTIYF. In DNA, the CDR3 is TGTGCCAGCAGCTTGTACGGGTCCGGAAACACCATATATTTT.

V gene TRBV24-1 combines with J gene TRBJ2-2; 7 nucleotides line up with TRBD1. V gave up 4 bases and J gave up 4 bases; unmatched junction bases: 5. The CDR3 has 15 amino acids. Germline assignment: CDR1 KGHDR and CDR2 SFDVKD. CDR3 amino acids: CATSDPGTVTGELFF. The CDR3 DNA sequence: TGTGCCACCAGTGACCCCGGGACAGTCACCGGGGAGCTGTTTTTT.

This clone turned up a few times. V and J are TRBV5-1 and TRBJ1-1, with D unclear. The V gene's germline CDR1 is SGHRS and CDR2 YFSETQ. Deletions cut 4 bases from V and 4 bases from J, with 14 bases between. The CDR3 is 14 amino acids. The CDR3 bases are TGCGCCAGCAGCCCACGGGAGGGAACCACTGAAGCTTTCTTT. Protein: CASSPREGTTEAFF.

V and J are TRBV28 and TRBJ1-1, with D maybe TRBD1 (5 bases). V shed 2 bases and J shed 3 bases, with 7 bases lying between them. The CDR3 contains 13 residues. Germline assignment: CDR1 MDHEN and CDR2 SYDVKM. DNA of the CDR3: TGTGCCAGCAGTTTAGGGGGGGACACTGAAGCTTTCTTT. Translated: CASSLGGDTEAFF.

The chain recombines TRBV6-2 or TRBV6-3 with TRBJ2-4; TRBD2 matches 13 bases. The germline gives CDR1 MNHEY, CDR2 SVGEGT. Trimming cost V 6 bases and J 8 bases; bases outside gene matches: 4. This CDR3 spans 14 amino acids. Here the CDR3 DNA reads TGTGCCAGCAGCCGACTAGCGGGGGGATACATTCAGTACTTC. Its translation: CASSRLAGGYIQYF.